These 10 T cell receptor beta chains share one sample of origin, sequenced in a study of cytomegalovirus exposure and HLA in healthy donors. 60 Vbeta and 13 Jbeta primers were used in PCR. Generated by immunoSEQ multiplex PCR, the TCRdb table keeps only in-frame clones and is missing some. Found here are roughly 15,000 clones, roughly 60% of them singletons; the top ten hold around a sixth. Sequencing was done on a sample of PBMCs. The source is a woman aged 45 to 65 in good health and CMV-seropositive.

J is TRBJ2-1 and V is TRBV30; a weak D match, TRBD2 (6 bases). This CDR3 spans 14 amino acids. Trimming removed 3 bases at V and 9 bases at J, with 18 bases between. CDR1 and CDR2 (germline): GTSNPN, SVGIG (reference sequence). CDR3 DNA sequence: TGTGCCTGGAGCTCCATACATGGGGGGAGTGAGCAGTTCTTC. Its translation is CAWSSIHGGSEQFF.

The rearrangement joins TRBV30 to TRBJ1-4, with 9 bases identical to TRBD1. The length of the CDR3 is 12 residues. Germline V gene data show CDR1 as GTSNPN and CDR2 as SVGIG (reference sequence). Trimming took 5 bases from V and 7 from J; bases not matched to a gene: 2. The CDR3: CAWGTGTEKLFF. The CDR3 region has the DNA TGTGCCTGGGGGACAGGGACTGAAAAACTGTTTTTT.

This clone was detected a few times. This chain connects TRBV7-2 to TRBJ1-1; D possibly corresponds to TRBD1 (5 bases). Trimming cost V 3 bases and J 4 bases, with 18 bases left between them. The germline V gene encodes CDR1 SGHTA and CDR2 FQGNSA. The CDR3 is 16 amino acids. The CDR3 coding sequence is TGTGCCAGCAGCTTTACCCCTCAGGGCAGATCCACTGAAGCTTTCTTT. Protein product: CASSFTPQGRSTEAFF.

The chain has TRBV4-1 and TRBJ2-1, with 10 bases matching TRBD2. Germline lookup yields CDR1 MGHRA and CDR2 YSYEKL. J lost 2 bases, V lost 4 bases, and 8 bases had no gene match. This CDR3 has 17 residues. The CDR3 reads CASSPPASGRTYNEQFF. CDR3 sequence (DNA): TGCGCCAGCAGCCCCCCCGCTAGCGGGAGAACCTACAATGAGCAGTTCTTC.

V usage is TRBV30 and J usage is TRBJ1-1, with D uncertain. Trimming stripped 5 bases from V and 3 bases from J, with 10 bases between. CDR3 size: 12 residues. Germline V gene data show CDR1 as GTSNPN and CDR2 as SVGIG (reference sequence). Written as DNA, the CDR3 is TGTGCCTGGGGCGGGAGAGACACTGAAGCTTTCTTT. This encodes CAWGGRDTEAFF.

The rearrangement joins TRBV10-3 to TRBJ2-3; 7 bases align to TRBD1. Germline V CDR1 and CDR2: ENHRY, SYGVKD. Losses at the gene ends were 3 bases for V and 1 base for J; bases not matched to a gene: 7. There are 16 residues in the CDR3. The CDR3 is CAISDRGQKGTDTQYF. The DNA of the CDR3 is TGTGCCATCAGTGACCGGGGACAGAAAGGCACAGATACGCAGTATTTT.

The V call is TRBV29-1, the J call TRBJ2-7; 8 bases agree with TRBD1. In germline, CDR1 is SQVTM, CDR2 ANQGSEA. This CDR3 has 14 residues. The V and J ends lost 7 bases and 3 bases, in that order; junction bases with no gene match: 11. The chain's CDR3 is CSATLRQGLYEQYF. CDR3 bases: TGCAGCGCCACTCTCCGACAGGGGCTCTACGAGCAGTACTTC.

As concerns this clone: The germline gene is not matched at one end of the junction; a read error may be the cause. The chain recombines TRBV7-8 with TRBJ1-2; no reliable D call. This CDR3 is built from 15 residues. CDR1 and CDR2 from the germline V gene are SGHVS and FQNEAQ. The CDR3 loop reads CTSSPRVLLRGGYTF. In DNA form, the CDR3 reads TGTACCAGCAGCCCTCGGGTCCTCCTCAGAGGGGGCTACACCTTC.

A few counts support this clone. This chain uses TRBV5-1 with TRBJ2-5; a weak D match, TRBD1 (6 bases). The germline gives CDR1 SGHRS, CDR2 YFSETQ. V was shortened by 3 bases and J by 6 bases, with 15 bases between the two germline ends. The CDR3 has 14 residues. CDR3: CASSSQGSGKTQYF. The CDR3 DNA follows: TGCGCCAGCAGCTCCCAGGGGTCCGGGAAGACCCAGTACTTC. Supplemented by reference TRBV5-1 and TRBJ2-5, the full variable domain reads KAGVTQTPRYLIKTRGQQVTLSCSPISGHRSVSWYQQTPGQGLQFLFEYFSETQRNKGNFPGRFSGRQFSNSRSEMNVSTLELGDSALYLCASSSQGSGKTQYFGPGTRLLVL.

This clone was seen only a few times. CDR3 protein: CASRGWEDQPQHF. The CDR3 DNA reads as TGTGCCAGCAGGGGCTGGGAGGATCAGCCCCAGCATTTT. V is TRBV28 and J is TRBJ1-5; D gene ambiguous. The CDR3 extends over 13 amino acids. Germline V CDR1 and CDR2: MDHEN, SYDVKM. Between the trimmed V and J ends, which lost 6 bases and 5 bases, there was a span of 11 bases.